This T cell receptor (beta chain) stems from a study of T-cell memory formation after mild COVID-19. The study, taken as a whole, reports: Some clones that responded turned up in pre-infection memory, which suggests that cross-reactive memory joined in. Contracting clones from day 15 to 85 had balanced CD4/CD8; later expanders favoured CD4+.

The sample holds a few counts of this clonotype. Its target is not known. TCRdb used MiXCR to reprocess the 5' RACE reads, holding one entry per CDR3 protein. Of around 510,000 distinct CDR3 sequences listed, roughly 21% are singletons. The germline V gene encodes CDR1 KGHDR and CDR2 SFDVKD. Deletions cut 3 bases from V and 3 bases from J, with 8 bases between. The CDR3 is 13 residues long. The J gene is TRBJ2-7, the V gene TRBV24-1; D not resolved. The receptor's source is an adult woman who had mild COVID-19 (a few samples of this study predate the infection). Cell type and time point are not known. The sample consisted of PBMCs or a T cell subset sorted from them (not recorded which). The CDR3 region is CATSDRYNYEQYF. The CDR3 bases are TGTGCCACCAGTGATAGGTACAACTACGAGCAGTACTTC.